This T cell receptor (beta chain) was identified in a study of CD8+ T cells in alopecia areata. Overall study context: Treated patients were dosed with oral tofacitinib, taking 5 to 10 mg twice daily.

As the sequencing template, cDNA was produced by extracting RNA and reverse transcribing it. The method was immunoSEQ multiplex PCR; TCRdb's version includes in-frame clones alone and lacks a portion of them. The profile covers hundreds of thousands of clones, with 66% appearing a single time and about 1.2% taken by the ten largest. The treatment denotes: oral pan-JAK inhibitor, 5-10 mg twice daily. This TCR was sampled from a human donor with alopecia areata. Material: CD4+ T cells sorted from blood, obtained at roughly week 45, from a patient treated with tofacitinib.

In DNA, the CDR3 is TGTGCCACCAGCAGCCTTAAGGGAGGAAAACTGTTTTTT. Protein: CATSSLKGGKLFF. This chain connects TRBV15 to TRBJ1-4; unclear D gene. This CDR3 has 13 residues. The germline V gene has CDR1 LNHNV and CDR2 YYDKDF (reference sequence). The V end lost 3 bases, the J end lost 10 bases, and 12 bases lay between the germline ends.